This paragraph covers one T cell receptor (beta chain) sequence. Patients at the Seattle site were enrolled during active infection and followed longitudinally. Deletions cut 9 bases from V and 2 bases from J, with 10 bases between. Germline CDR1 reads KGHDR; CDR2 reads SFDVKD. CDR3 size: 13 residues. The protocol was immunoSEQ multiplex PCR, while the TCRdb copy is restricted to in-frame clones and leaves out a portion. The table includes around 260,000 clones, about 87% detected once. The data originate from a study of blood T cell repertoires in COVID-19. Study context: Both acute and convalescent COVID-19 samples were obtained from the United States, Italy and Spain. From T cells, B-cell-depleted T cells, or PBMCs came the material, which was cDNA or gDNA.

This sequence joins TRBV24-1 and TRBJ1-5; unclear D gene. The sample consisted of peripheral blood. The sequence was collected from a woman in her seventies with COVID-19, enrolled during active disease. CDR3 DNA sequence: TGTGCCACCCAAGCTAGCGGCAATCAGCCCCAGCATTTT. This gives the protein CATQASGNQPQHF.